Presented here are 27 T cell receptor beta chains from one specimen sequenced in a study of OX40 agonist ivuxolimab in advanced cancers. Clones were sequenced by immunoSEQ multiplex PCR, and TCRdb holds only the in-frame ones, with some missing. The table has tens of thousands of clones, 92% seen once. Sequencing used CD4+ or CD8+ T cells sorted from blood, obtained in a trial of the OX40 agonist ivuxolimab. The receptors stem from an adult with an advanced solid tumor such as melanoma, head and neck, liver or kidney cancer.

The chain joins TRBV5-6 to TRBJ1-1, with unresolved D. Trimming cost V 4 bases and J 7 bases, with 11 bases left between them. This CDR3 comprises 12 residues. The germline V gene encodes CDR1 SGHDT and CDR2 YYEEEE. The CDR3 DNA follows: TGTGCCAGCAGCCTATGGACCTATGAAGCTTTCTTT. It specifies CASSLWTYEAFF.

This chain joins TRBV4-1 and TRBJ1-1; D uncertain. CDR3 length equals 15 residues. Trimming removed 1 base at V and 4 bases at J, with 13 bases between. Per the germline V gene, CDR1 is MGHRA and CDR2 is YSYEKL. CDR3 coding DNA: TGCGCCAGCAGCCAAGTACGGGGAACGGGCACTGAAGCTTTCTTT. Its translation is CASSQVRGTGTEAFF.

V gene TRBV2 combines with J gene TRBJ2-7; the D is unclear. Germline assignment: CDR1 SNHLY and CDR2 FYNNEI. CDR3 size: 14 residues. The ends were cut back, 10 bases at V and 2 bases at J, with 18 bases in the middle. The CDR3 loop reads CATQQNTEPYEQYF. The CDR3 region has the DNA TGTGCCACACAACAAAATACCGAACCCTACGAGCAGTACTTC.

The rearrangement uses TRBV5-1 and TRBJ2-1; TRBD2 matches at 8 bases. The V gene end was trimmed by 3 bases and the J gene end by 0 bases; junction bases not matched to a gene: 5. The CDR3 loop spans 16 amino acids. CDR1 is SGHRS, CDR2 YFSETQ, per germline. DNA of the CDR3: TGCGCCAGCAGCTCTGGACTAGCCAACTCCTACAATGAGCAGTTCTTC. Protein: CASSSGLANSYNEQFF.

The rearrangement links TRBV6-1 to TRBJ2-2; D ambiguous. The CDR3 has 14 residues. The V end lost 3 bases, the J end lost 3 bases, and 8 bases lay between the germline ends. Germline lookup yields CDR1 MNHNS and CDR2 SASEGT. The CDR3: CASSDTGYTGELFF. The CDR3 nucleotides read TGTGCCAGCAGTGACACGGGTTACACCGGGGAGCTGTTTTTT.

V usage is TRBV18 and J usage is TRBJ2-5; 10 bases are shared with TRBD2. The end of the DNA is better explained by TRBJ2-7, so the J call may be wrong. Looked up from germline, CDR1 is KGHSH and CDR2 is LQKENI. The CDR3 has 16 amino acids. The CDR3 loop is CASSGVAGGLSYEQYF. For the CDR3, the DNA is TGTGCCAGCTCGGGAGTAGCGGGAGGTCTTTCCTACGAGCAGTACTTC.

The chain recombines TRBV7-9 with TRBJ2-1; D gene uncertain. CDR3 length equals 12 residues. Per the germline V gene, CDR1 is SEHNR and CDR2 is FQNEAQ (reference sequence). The ends were cut back, 2 bases at V and 5 bases at J, with 4 bases in the middle. In DNA, the CDR3 is TGTGCCAGCAGCTTACGTGACAATGAGCAGTTCTTC. It yields the protein CASSLRDNEQFF. Combining the CDR3 with reference TRBV7-9 and TRBJ2-1 gives the whole variable domain DTGVSQNPRHKITKRGQNVTFRCDPISEHNRLYWYRQTLGQGPEFLTYFQNEAQLEKSRLLSDRFSAERPKGSFSTLEIQRTEQGDSAMYLCASSLRDNEQFFGPGTRLTVL.

CDR3 nucleotides: TGTGCCAGCAGTTACTCGACCCAGGGATACACCATATATTTT. Amino acid sequence: CASSYSTQGYTIYF. The V call is TRBV6-5, the J call TRBJ1-3; tentatively, D is TRBD1 (5 bases). V lost 0 bases, J lost 8 bases, and 11 bases lay in between. This CDR3 contains 14 residues. In germline, CDR1 is MNHEY, CDR2 SVGAGI.

This chain connects TRBV5-1 to TRBJ2-7; maybe TRBD1 (6 bases). Germline values: CDR1 SGHRS, CDR2 YFSETQ. Trimming left V 3 bases short and J 3 bases short, with 10 bases between. The CDR3 has 13 amino acids. The CDR3 bases are TGCGCCAGCAGCTCACGACAGGACTACGAGCAGTACTTC. Translation: CASSSRQDYEQYF.

This sequence joins TRBV29-1 and TRBJ1-1; 8 bases map to TRBD1. Germline trimming cut 6 bases from V and 4 bases from J; bases unmatched to any gene: 4. Per germline, CDR1 SQVTM and CDR2 ANQGSEA. The CDR3 covers 12 residues. CDR3 loop: CSVRTGTTEAFF. The CDR3 nucleotides read TGCAGCGTCCGGACAGGGACCACTGAAGCTTTCTTT.

The chain links TRBV4-2 to TRBJ1-1; maybe TRBD1 (6 bases). Germline V gene data show CDR1 as LGHNA and CDR2 as YNFKEQ. V was shortened by 4 bases and J by 1 base, with 16 bases between the two germline ends. This CDR3 contains 16 residues. The CDR3 nucleotides are TGTGCCAGCAGCCCCGGGGGCGGAGGGAAGAACACTGAAGCTTTCTTT. Translation gives CASSPGGGGKNTEAFF.

The chain employs TRBV5-1 and TRBJ1-2; maybe TRBD1 (5 bases). V dropped 4 bases and J dropped 6 bases, with 16 bases sitting between them. This CDR3 region has 14 residues. From germline, CDR1 is SGHRS and CDR2 YFSETQ. The DNA of the CDR3 is TGCGCCAGCAGCCCATCCCCACAGGACAATGGCTACACCTTC. Protein: CASSPSPQDNGYTF.

The chain couples TRBV7-8 to TRBJ2-3; TRBD1 matches at 8 bases. From germline, CDR1 is SGHVS and CDR2 FQNEAQ. The CDR3 extends over 16 amino acids. With V trimmed by 3 bases and J by 2 bases, 7 bases remained unmatched. The CDR3 reads CASSFLQGGNTDTQYF. CDR3 sequence (DNA): TGTGCCAGCAGCTTTCTACAGGGGGGAAACACAGATACGCAGTATTTT.

The chain couples TRBV5-4 to TRBJ2-5; D gene ambiguous. The ends were cut back, 4 bases at V and 1 base at J, with 14 bases in the middle. The CDR3 spans 15 residues. Germline CDR1 and CDR2: SGHNT and YYREEE (reference sequence). DNA of the CDR3: TGTGCCAGCAGCGCCCCCACGGACGGCCAAGAGACCCAGTACTTC. Residues: CASSAPTDGQETQYF. Full variable domain (missing parts from reference TRBV5-4 and TRBJ2-5): ETGVTQSPTHLIKTRGQQVTLRCSSQSGHNTVSWYQQALGQGPQFIFQYYREEENGRGNFPPRFSGLQFPNYSSELNVNALELDDSALYLCASSAPTDGQETQYFGPGTRLLVL.

V gene TRBV10-3 combines with J gene TRBJ2-2; 7 nucleotides line up with TRBD1. The junction had 1 base not matched to a gene; V was cut back by 5 bases and J by 4 bases. Looked up from germline, CDR1 is ENHRY and CDR2 is SYGVKD. This CDR3 is 13 amino acids long. The CDR3 protein is CAISSGGTGELFF. DNA for the CDR3: TGTGCCATCAGTTCAGGGGGCACCGGGGAGCTGTTTTTT.

The chain couples TRBV2 to TRBJ1-6; TRBD1 agrees at 7 bases. CDR3 length: 13 amino acids. CDR1 is SNHLY and CDR2 is FYNNEI in the germline V gene. With V trimmed by 7 bases and J by 8 bases, 5 bases remained unmatched. The DNA of the CDR3 is TGTGCCAGCAAAGGACAGGCGGATTCACCCCTCCACTTT. Residues: CASKGQADSPLHF.

This clone was detected once. V gene TRBV28 combines with J gene TRBJ2-1, with D perhaps TRBD1 (6 bases). V was clipped by 5 bases and J by 10 bases, with 12 bases between them. From germline, CDR1 is MDHEN and CDR2 SYDVKM. This CDR3 contains 12 residues. As DNA, the CDR3 is TGTGCCAGCAGTACTCGACAGGACGAGCAGTTCTTC. Protein sequence: CASSTRQDEQFF. The full variable domain, its missing parts supplied by reference TRBV28 and TRBJ2-1, is DVKVTQSSRYLVKRTGEKVFLECVQDMDHENMFWYRQDPGLGLRLIYFSYDVKMKEKGDIPEGYSVSREKKERFSLILESASTNQTSMYLCASSTRQDEQFFGPGTRLTVL.

V and J are TRBV5-1 and TRBJ2-1, with D possibly matching TRBD1 (6 bases). There are 15 residues in the CDR3. Germline-derived CDR1 and CDR2 are SGHRS and YFSETQ. Deletions cut 2 bases from V and 4 bases from J, with 13 bases between. The DNA of the CDR3 is TGCGCCAGCAGCTTCGATGCAGGGGCATACAATGAGCAGTTCTTC. Its protein is CASSFDAGAYNEQFF.

This clone showed up just a few times. The chain joins TRBV2 to TRBJ1-5, with D tentatively TRBD1 (6 bases). Between the trimmed V and J ends, which lost 6 bases and 9 bases, there was a span of 12 bases. Looked up from germline, CDR1 is SNHLY and CDR2 is FYNNEI. The CDR3 runs 12 residues. CDR3 bases: TGTGCCAGCAGCCTACAGGGTACGCCCCAGCATTTT. Amino acid sequence: CASSLQGTPQHF. Full variable domain (outside the CDR3, taken from reference TRBV2 and TRBJ1-5): EPEVTQTPSHQVTQMGQEVILRCVPISNHLYFYWYRQILGQKVEFLVSFYNNEISEKSEIFDDQFSVERPDGSNFTLKIRSTKLEDSAMYFCASSLQGTPQHFGDGTRLSIL.

This clone was seen only once. CDR3: CASSSPQGSGANVLTF. The CDR3 DNA sequence: TGTGCCAGCAGCTCTCCCCAGGGCTCTGGGGCCAACGTCCTGACTTTC. This chain joins TRBV9 and TRBJ2-6; possible D gene TRBD1, 5 bases. The ends were cut back, 4 bases at V and 0 bases at J, with 11 bases in the middle. Looked up from germline, CDR1 is SGDLS and CDR2 is YYNGEE. The CDR3 contains 16 residues.

The V gene is TRBV11-2, the J gene TRBJ1-1; D is unclear. The CDR3 length is 15 residues. Germline-derived CDR1 and CDR2 are SGHAT and FQNNGV. The germline V and J ends were trimmed by 4 bases and 1 base, with 13 bases remaining between them. The CDR3 region is CASSSDPEKNTEAFF. As DNA, the CDR3 is TGTGCCAGCAGCTCCGACCCAGAAAAGAACACTGAAGCTTTCTTT. The whole variable domain, filled in from reference TRBV11-2 and TRBJ1-1, reads EAGVAQSPRYKIIEKRQSVAFWCNPISGHATLYWYQQILGQGPKLLIQFQNNGVVDDSQLPKDRFSAERLKGVDSTLKIQPAKLEDSAVYLCASSSDPEKNTEAFFGQGTRLTVV.

The chain is built from TRBV30 and TRBJ2-6; D unclear. V lost 1 base to trimming and J lost 4 bases, with 11 bases between them. Germline-derived CDR1 and CDR2 are GTSNPN and SVGIG (reference sequence). This CDR3 region has 15 residues. Here the CDR3 DNA reads TGTGCCTGGAGTGCGACACTCTCCGGGGCCAACGTCCTGACTTTC. Translation: CAWSATLSGANVLTF.

The chain carries TRBV7-6 and TRBJ2-6; D unresolved. This CDR3 has 15 residues. The V end lost 6 bases, the J end lost 0 bases, and 9 bases lay between the germline ends. Germline V gene data show CDR1 as SGHVS and CDR2 as FNYEAQ. This CDR3 reads CASRRTVSGANVLTF. DNA for the CDR3: TGTGCCAGCAGAAGGACGGTCTCTGGGGCCAACGTCCTGACTTTC.

The rearrangement uses TRBV14 and TRBJ1-6; D possibly corresponds to TRBD1 (6 bases). Trimming removed 5 bases at V and 10 bases at J, with 18 bases between. Germline CDR1 reads SGHDN; CDR2 reads FVKESK. This CDR3 has 15 residues. The CDR3 nucleotides are TGTGCCAGCAGCTTTACAGGAAAGGGACAATCACCCCTCCACTTT. This gives the protein CASSFTGKGQSPLHF.

With respect to this clone: Relative to the germline gene, one junction end is altered; a read error may explain this. V is TRBV18 and J is TRBJ2-1, with D tentatively TRBD2 (5 bases). The germline CDR1 and CDR2 sequences are KGHSH and LQKENI. The CDR3 loop spans 15 amino acids. DNA of the CDR3: TGTGCCAGCTCATCACCTAGCCGTTCCTACAATGAGCAGTTCTTC. Residues: CASSSPSRSYNEQFF.

The chain couples TRBV2 to TRBJ2-3, with D unclear. CDR1 is SNHLY, CDR2 FYNNEI, per germline. The ends were cut back, 6 bases at V and 2 bases at J, with 9 bases in the middle. The CDR3 loop spans 13 amino acids. CDR3 nucleotide sequence: TGTGCCAGCAGAACTCCCGACACAGATACGCAGTATTTT. Protein product: CASRTPDTDTQYF.

In DNA, the CDR3 is TGTGCCAGCAGTTACGGGGCCACTGAAGCTTTCTTT. This sequence encodes CASSYGATEAFF. The chain combines TRBV6-6 with TRBJ1-1; possible D gene TRBD1, 5 bases. Germline CDR1 is MNHNY and CDR2 is SVGAGI (reference sequence). The CDR3 has 12 residues. Trimming cost V 2 bases and J 4 bases, with 5 bases left between them.